The 11 T cell receptor beta chains presented below share a single source sample, sequenced in a study of shared clonotypes between healthy human individuals. TCRdb's table, derived via immunoSEQ multiplex PCR, lists solely in-frame clones and lacks some. This table has 2 million to 2.5 million clones, 85% to 95% appearing once. Material: naive CD4+ T cells from PBMCs. Subset of the sample: CD45RA+ positively selected. Receptors were obtained from a man aged 18 to 30 in good health. Some clones in this sample may be carry-over from other donors' samples.

The CDR3 loop reads CASSRQDIYGYTF. CDR3 nucleotides: TGTGCCAGCAGCCGACAGGACATCTATGGCTACACCTTC. The rearrangement links TRBV6-1 to TRBJ1-2, with D perhaps matching TRBD1 (6 bases). The V end was cut by 6 bases, the J end by 4 bases, with 12 bases between. CDR1 MNHNS and CDR2 SASEGT come from the germline V gene. The CDR3 consists of 13 residues.

Only a few counts were recorded for this clone. The gene calls are TRBV30 and TRBJ1-5, with no clear D. This CDR3 contains 14 residues. V shed 1 base and J shed 3 bases, with 10 bases lying between them. Germline assignment: CDR1 GTSNPN and CDR2 SVGIG (reference sequence). The DNA of the CDR3 is TGTGCCTGGAGTGGGGCAGGCCTCAATCAGCCCCAGCATTTT. It encodes CAWSGAGLNQPQHF.

About this clone itself: The sample has other DNA sequences that encode this CDR3 too. J is TRBJ1-5 and V is TRBV28, with TRBD1 matching 9 bases. Trimming took 5 bases from V and 4 from J; bases not matched to a gene: 6. Germline values: CDR1 MDHEN, CDR2 SYDVKM. CDR3 length: 15 amino acids. The DNA of the CDR3 is TGTGCCAGCAGTCTTCGGACAGGGGCTAATCAGCCCCAGCATTTT. It yields the protein CASSLRTGANQPQHF.

This chain joins TRBV6-6 and TRBJ1-1; D remains ambiguous. This CDR3 has 13 amino acids. The V gene's germline CDR1 is MNHNY and CDR2 SVGAGI (reference sequence). Trimming cost V 5 bases and J 1 base, with 8 bases left between them. The CDR3 is CASSMTANTEAFF. The CDR3 DNA reads TGTGCCAGCAGTATGACGGCGAACACTGAAGCTTTCTTT.

Note on this clone: In the same sample, other DNA sequences code for this CDR3. The gene calls are TRBV28 and TRBJ1-2; D ambiguous. V was trimmed by 5 bases and J by 5 bases, leaving 9 bases between them. This CDR3 has 12 amino acids. Germline V gene lookup returns CDR1 MDHEN and CDR2 SYDVKM. CDR3 DNA: TGTGCCAGCAGTCCAGGACCGTATGGCTACACCTTC. Protein sequence: CASSPGPYGYTF.

The gene calls are TRBV5-1 and TRBJ2-7; D not resolved. The CDR3 sequence is 14 residues long. V lost 4 bases and J 6 bases, leaving 17 bases between the germline ends. Germline assignment: CDR1 SGHRS and CDR2 YFSETQ. The CDR3 bases are TGCGCCAGCAGCCCCCATAGACCAGACGGCGAGCAGTACTTC. Protein sequence: CASSPHRPDGEQYF.

The V call is TRBV5-6, the J call TRBJ1-6, with D unresolved. Between the trimmed V and J ends, which lost 1 base and 8 bases, there was a span of 4 bases. The CDR3 extends over 12 amino acids. Per the germline V gene, CDR1 is SGHDT and CDR2 is YYEEEE. CDR3 nucleotides: TGTGCCAGCAGCTTGAGGGATTCACCCCTCCACTTT. As protein: CASSLRDSPLHF.

This clone was picked up a small number of times. V gene TRBV12-5 combines with J gene TRBJ1-2, with no clear D. Germline V gives CDR1 LGHNT, CDR2 FRNRAP. The CDR3 has 11 residues. Trimming took 2 bases from V and 3 from J, leaving 1 base between them. The CDR3 region has the DNA TGTGCTAGTGGTTTGTACTATGGCTACACCTTC. Its protein product is CASGLYYGYTF.

The chain is built from TRBV9 and TRBJ2-3, with TRBD2 identical over 8 bases. The V segment lost 2 bases and the J segment 1 base; nucleotides outside the gene matches: 9. The CDR3 totals 17 residues. Germline V lookup: CDR1 SGDLS, CDR2 YYNGEE. CDR3 nucleotide sequence: TGTGCCAGCAGCGTTCCTACCGGGACTAGGGGCACAGATACGCAGTATTTT. Translation: CASSVPTGTRGTDTQYF.

J is TRBJ2-7 and V is TRBV5-7; 8 nucleotides agree with TRBD1. TRBV5-7 is placed among ORFs of uncertain function. The junction had 10 bases not matched to a gene; V was cut back by 2 bases and J by 6 bases. This CDR3 spans 15 amino acids. Here the CDR3 reads CASSFSGQGCCEQYF. Written as DNA, the CDR3 is TGTGCCAGCAGCTTTTCAGGACAGGGATGTTGCGAGCAGTACTTC.

The J gene is TRBJ2-1, the V gene TRBV5-1; 7 nucleotides line up with TRBD1. The CDR3 is 16 residues long. With 0 bases clipped from V and 4 bases from J, the junction kept 7 bases outside the gene matches. The V gene's germline CDR1 is SGHRS and CDR2 YFSETQ. The CDR3 loop reads CASSLAPGGQYNEQFF. The CDR3, as DNA: TGCGCCAGCAGCTTGGCCCCAGGGGGACAATACAATGAGCAGTTCTTC.